The 7 T cell receptor beta chains below were found in one sample sequenced in a study of T cell responses to AZD1222 COVID-19 vaccine. Generated by immunoSEQ multiplex PCR, the TCRdb table keeps only in-frame clones and is missing some. The data show around 130,000 clones, 75% to 95% seen once. This specimen was peripheral blood, taken on day 0 of AZD1222 vaccination. All receptors derive from an adult in good health.

This rearrangement joins TRBV29-1 to TRBJ2-1; D may be TRBD1 (5 bases). This CDR3 spans 14 amino acids. CDR1 and CDR2 (germline): SQVTM, ANQGSEA. V shed 5 bases and J shed 4 bases, with 15 bases lying between them. CDR3 amino acids: CSVTHRDSYNEQFF. For the CDR3, the DNA is TGCAGCGTTACCCACCGAGACAGTTACAATGAGCAGTTCTTC.

V usage is TRBV5-4 and J usage is TRBJ1-3, with 7 bases lining up with TRBD1. This CDR3 has 14 amino acids. Germline V gene lookup returns CDR1 SGHNT and CDR2 YYREEE (reference sequence). The junction had 4 bases not matched to a gene; V was cut back by 7 bases and J by 0 bases. The CDR3: CASGQASSGNTIYF. CDR3 bases: TGTGCCAGCGGACAGGCAAGCTCTGGAAACACCATATATTTT.

The gene calls are TRBV10-3 and TRBJ1-6; 8 bases map to TRBD1. The germline CDR1 and CDR2 sequences are ENHRY and SYGVKD. The CDR3 is 14 residues long. The ends lost 9 bases at V and 5 bases at J; junction bases unmatched: 6. The CDR3 bases are TGTGCCATTGGACAGGGTGGTAATAATTCACCCCTCCACTTT. Translating it yields CAIGQGGNNSPLHF.

This chain joins TRBV7-9 and TRBJ1-1; D unresolved. This CDR3 comprises 15 residues. In germline, CDR1 is SEHNR, CDR2 FQNEAQ (reference sequence). The V and J ends lost 2 bases and 4 bases respectively, with 14 bases between them. In DNA form, the CDR3 reads TGTGCCAGCAGCTTAACCGGAAAGAGAGGCACTGAAGCTTTCTTT. Residues: CASSLTGKRGTEAFF. Using reference TRBV7-9 and TRBJ1-1 for the parts outside the CDR3, the full variable domain is DTGVSQNPRHKITKRGQNVTFRCDPISEHNRLYWYRQTLGQGPEFLTYFQNEAQLEKSRLLSDRFSAERPKGSFSTLEIQRTEQGDSAMYLCASSLTGKRGTEAFFGQGTRLTVV.

The chain employs TRBV6-1 and TRBJ2-5; perhaps TRBD1 as D (7 bases). The CDR3 runs to 13 residues. Trimming cost V 2 bases and J 4 bases, with 8 bases left between them. Germline assignment: CDR1 MNHNS and CDR2 SASEGT. The chain's CDR3 is CASSEQGGETQYF. The CDR3 nucleotides are TGTGCCAGCAGTGAACAGGGGGGAGAGACCCAGTACTTC.

This chain uses TRBV25-1 with TRBJ2-5; 9 bases align to TRBD2. Germline V CDR1 and CDR2: MGHDK, SYGVNS. V dropped 8 bases and J dropped 4; count of bases not matched to a gene: 11. The CDR3 spans 15 residues. This CDR3 reads CASGYAAGGLETQYF. The CDR3 nucleotides are TGTGCCAGCGGCTACGCAGCGGGAGGCCTAGAGACCCAGTACTTC.

The chain carries TRBV5-4 and TRBJ1-2; D call uncertain. In germline, CDR1 is SGHNT, CDR2 YYREEE (reference sequence). The CDR3 contains 11 residues. V dropped 1 base and J dropped 7 bases, with 5 bases sitting between them. CDR3 bases: TGTGCCAGCAGCTTGTCTCGTGGCTACACCTTC. The encoded protein is CASSLSRGYTF.